What follows are 27 T cell receptor beta chains derived from one specimen sequenced in a study of blood T cells in healthy people across ages. Primers used in a second PCR of roughly 7 to 11 cycles were a sample-barcoded 5' primer and a J-beta primer mix. Each CDR3 protein is one row after TCRdb ran MiXCR on the 5' RACE reads. The sample records roughly 1,700,000 distinct CDR3 sequences, roughly 27% being singletons. Sequences were obtained from blood. Receptors originate from a woman in her 30s in good health.

The chain couples TRBV20-1 to TRBJ1-5; D might be TRBD1 (5 bases). The germline gives CDR1 DFQATT, CDR2 SNEGSKA (reference sequence). Deletions cut 3 bases from V and 4 bases from J, with 19 bases between. This CDR3 is 16 amino acids long. The CDR3 protein is CSASERQGTSNQPQHF. In nucleotides, the CDR3 is TGCAGTGCTAGTGAGCGTCAGGGTACCTCAAATCAGCCCCAGCATTTT.

The CDR3 loop reads CASRASGGRYNEQFF. CDR3 DNA sequence: TGTGCCAGCAGGGCTAGCGGGGGGCGGTACAATGAGCAGTTCTTC. V is TRBV6-2 or TRBV6-3 and J is TRBJ2-1, with TRBD2 matching 11 bases. With 6 bases clipped from V and 4 bases from J, the junction kept 5 bases outside the gene matches. CDR1 and CDR2 (germline): MNHEY, SVGEGT. The CDR3 covers 15 residues.

The V call is TRBV20-1, the J call TRBJ1-2; tentative D call: TRBD1 (6 bases). Germline CDR1 DFQATT, CDR2 SNEGSKA (reference sequence). V was shortened by 3 bases and J by 7 bases, with 12 bases between the two germline ends. The CDR3 is 12 amino acids. CDR3 sequence reads: CSASTGRGGYTF. CDR3 in DNA: TGCAGTGCTAGTACAGGGAGAGGTGGCTACACCTTC.

The chain links TRBV29-1 to TRBJ2-1, with TRBD1 matching 7 bases. The V segment lost 4 bases and the J segment 7 bases; nucleotides outside the gene matches: 16. The germline gives CDR1 SQVTM, CDR2 ANQGSEA. The CDR3 length is 16 residues. CDR3 in amino acids: CSVGSNRGGVGNEQFF. CDR3 DNA: TGCAGCGTTGGATCGAACAGGGGCGGTGTTGGGAATGAGCAGTTCTTC.

This clonotype has a handful of counts. V and J are TRBV11-2 and TRBJ2-3, with D unresolved. Germline V lookup: CDR1 SGHAT, CDR2 FQNNGV. This CDR3 comprises 14 residues. Trimming removed 1 base from V and 2 bases from J, with 7 bases in between. DNA of the CDR3: TGTGCCAGCAGCTTAGTACCGGCCACAGATACGCAGTATTTT. It yields the protein CASSLVPATDTQYF.

This clonotype was seen ten or more times. This sequence joins TRBV29-1 and TRBJ2-7; D ambiguous. The CDR3 runs to 11 residues. Germline assignment: CDR1 SQVTM and CDR2 ANQGSEA. V was clipped by 2 bases and J by 3 bases, with 5 bases between them. DNA of the CDR3: TGCAGCGTTGAAAGAGACTACGAGCAGTACTTC. It encodes CSVERDYEQYF.

V gene TRBV19 combines with J gene TRBJ2-7; possibly TRBD1 for D (5 bases). The V gene lost 4 bases and the J gene lost 5 bases, with 15 bases spanning the gap. The CDR3 sequence is 14 residues long. CDR1 is LNHDA and CDR2 is SQIVND in the germline V gene (reference sequence). The CDR3 nucleotides are TGTGCCAGTAGTAGGGGCAGACAAGACCACGAGCAGTACTTC. This translates into CASSRGRQDHEQYF.

Turning to this clonotype: An end of the junction does not agree with germline; a read error may underlie this. V is TRBV28 and J is TRBJ1-2; 9 nucleotides align to TRBD1. Germline loops: CDR1 MDHEN, CDR2 SYDVKM. This CDR3 spans 18 amino acids. CDR3: CTSSLGTGILNGSYDYTF. The CDR3 DNA reads as TGTACCAGCAGCCTCGGGACAGGGATACTGAACGGCTCCTATGACTACACCTTC.

In this sample, this clonotype turned up a few times. The chain joins TRBV3-1 to TRBJ2-1, with D possibly matching TRBD2 (7 bases). The V gene lost 3 bases and the J gene lost 8 bases, with 17 bases spanning the gap. Germline-derived CDR1 and CDR2 are LGHDT and YNNKEL (reference sequence). The CDR3 contains 15 residues. CDR3 coding DNA: TGTGCCAGCAGCCAGCCCAGGGGAGGGGGATATGAGCAGTTCTTC. Its translation is CASSQPRGGGYEQFF.

This clonotype was seen a handful of times. This chain links TRBV20-1 with TRBJ2-5, with 9 bases identical to TRBD1. The CDR3 has 15 amino acids. CDR1 and CDR2 (germline): DFQATT, SNEGSKA (reference sequence). With 0 bases clipped from V and 4 bases from J, the junction kept 6 bases outside the gene matches. CDR3 region: CSARDWTGQGETQYF. The CDR3 nucleotides are TGCAGTGCTAGAGATTGGACGGGACAGGGAGAGACCCAGTACTTC.

The chain links TRBV6-5 to TRBJ1-3; D ambiguous. Germline values: CDR1 MNHEY, CDR2 SVGAGI. The CDR3 runs 15 residues. Trimming took 6 bases from V and 0 from J, leaving 12 bases between them. This chain's CDR3 is CASSPGSDSGNTIYF. The CDR3 DNA follows: TGTGCCAGCAGCCCCGGCAGCGACTCTGGAAACACCATATATTTT.

This chain joins TRBV5-4 and TRBJ2-7, with 8 nucleotides matching TRBD2. The germline gives CDR1 SGHNT, CDR2 YYREEE (reference sequence). This CDR3 comprises 12 residues. J lost 10 bases, V lost 7 bases, and 10 bases had no gene match. In DNA, the CDR3 is TGTGCCAGCGGGGCGGGGGGCGCCTCCCAGTACTTC. Its translation is CASGAGGASQYF. The full variable domain, its missing parts supplied by reference TRBV5-4 and TRBJ2-7, is ETGVTQSPTHLIKTRGQQVTLRCSSQSGHNTVSWYQQALGQGPQFIFQYYREEENGRGNFPPRFSGLQFPNYSSELNVNALELDDSALYLCASGAGGASQYFGPGTRLTVT.

The chain links TRBV5-6 to TRBJ2-5; D is possibly TRBD2 (5 bases). The CDR3 length is 15 residues. V dropped 4 bases and J dropped 1 base, with 14 bases sitting between them. Germline CDR1 is SGHDT and CDR2 is YYEEEE. Written as DNA, the CDR3 is TGTGCCAGCAGCCGTTCGGCTAGCCCCCAAGAGACCCAGTACTTC. Its protein is CASSRSASPQETQYF.

A few counts support this clonotype. One junction end does not reproduce the germline sequence, and a read error may be involved. The chain links TRBV7-3 to TRBJ2-1, with 8 bases fitting TRBD2. The CDR3 runs to 15 residues. Germline assignment: CDR1 SGHTA and CDR2 FQGTGA. The CDR3 reads CASSAQAGVYNERFF. DNA of the CDR3: TGTGCCAGCAGTGCCCAAGCGGGAGTCTACAATGAGCGGTTCTTC.

The chain is built from TRBV20-1 and TRBJ2-5; TRBD2 agrees at 7 bases. There are 14 residues in the CDR3. The germline V gene has CDR1 DFQATT and CDR2 SNEGSKA (reference sequence). V gave up 7 bases and J gave up 4 bases; unmatched junction bases: 12. CDR3 sequence: CSVSLGGSRETQYF. The CDR3 DNA is TGCAGTGTTTCCCTCGGGGGGTCCCGAGAGACCCAGTACTTC.

This clonotype showed up just a few times. The chain uses TRBV28 and TRBJ2-7; D is tentatively TRBD1 or TRBD2 (5 bases each). V was shortened by 7 bases and J by 4 bases, with 14 bases between the two germline ends. Per germline, CDR1 MDHEN and CDR2 SYDVKM. The CDR3 loop spans 13 amino acids. The CDR3 is CASTGTTQYEQYF. CDR3 nucleotides: TGTGCCAGCACCGGGACCACACAGTACGAGCAGTACTTC.

The V call is TRBV5-6, the J call TRBJ1-5; maybe TRBD1 (5 bases). Trimming removed 1 base from V and 5 bases from J, with 10 bases in between. The CDR3 totals 14 residues. Germline V gives CDR1 SGHDT, CDR2 YYEEEE. CDR3 sequence reads: CASSLFWGDQPQHF. In DNA form, the CDR3 reads TGTGCCAGCAGCTTGTTTTGGGGGGATCAGCCCCAGCATTTT.

This clonotype was counted only a few times. CDR3 coding DNA: TGCGCCAGCAGCTTCGGACAGCCGAACACTGAAGCTTTCTTT. Its translation is CASSFGQPNTEAFF. The rearrangement uses TRBV5-1 and TRBJ1-1; the D gene is possibly TRBD1 (6 bases). V gave up 2 bases and J gave up 1 base, with 9 bases separating them. This CDR3 region has 14 residues. CDR1 and CDR2 from the germline V gene are SGHRS and YFSETQ.

This chain connects TRBV7-6 to TRBJ2-4; perhaps TRBD2 as D (5 bases). The end of the DNA aligns better with TRBJ2-7, so the J call may be wrong. The CDR3 runs to 14 residues. Per germline, CDR1 SGHVS and CDR2 FNYEAQ. The CDR3 region has the DNA TGTGCCAGCAGCTTAGCGGAGTGGGGAGACGAGCAGTACTTC. Protein: CASSLAEWGDEQYF.

This CDR3 is CASSNSAISRDIQYF. The CDR3 DNA reads as TGTGCCAGTAGTAATTCGGCCATAAGTAGAGACATTCAGTACTTC. This chain uses TRBV19 with TRBJ2-4; no clear D. The CDR3 runs 15 residues. CDR1 and CDR2 from the germline V gene are LNHDA and SQIVND (reference sequence). Trimming left V 4 bases short and J 8 bases short, with 18 bases between.

This clonotype has at least ten counts. The V and J genes are TRBV7-2 and TRBJ2-7; 7 bases fit TRBD1. J was trimmed by 3 bases and V by 6 bases; bases with no gene match: 11. This CDR3 has 15 residues. The germline V gene has CDR1 SGHTA and CDR2 FQGNSA. CDR3 in amino acids: CASRPDRATVYEQYF. The CDR3 DNA follows: TGTGCCAGCAGACCCGACAGGGCTACAGTCTACGAGCAGTACTTC.

The V call is TRBV27, the J call TRBJ2-3, with TRBD1 identical over 9 bases. CDR3 size: 15 residues. Germline lookup yields CDR1 MNHEY and CDR2 SMNVEV (reference sequence). Trimming removed 6 bases from V and 0 bases from J; junction bases left unmatched: 4. The CDR3 protein is CASRTGGLSTDTQYF. DNA for the CDR3: TGTGCCAGCAGAACAGGGGGCTTGAGCACAGATACGCAGTATTTT.

About this clonotype: One base away lies a much larger clone, so this may be a sequencing read error. The genes are TRBV10-3 and TRBJ2-1; D is possibly TRBD2 (6 bases). Germline CDR1 ENHRY, CDR2 SYGVKD. V was pared by 8 bases and J by 10 bases, with 24 bases between. The CDR3 is 15 amino acids. The CDR3 DNA sequence: TGTGCCATCGGCGGTGGGGGGAGGTACGGAGAAGAGCAGTTCTTC. Its protein is CAIGGGGRYGEEQFF.

In DNA, the CDR3 is TGTGCCAGCAGTGTACCCAGCGGGGGGGCCGGCTTAGAGGCAGATACGCAGTATTTT. It codes for CASSVPSGGAGLEADTQYF. This chain joins TRBV2 and TRBJ2-3; 10 bases fit TRBD2. The CDR3 sequence is 19 residues long. Looked up from germline, CDR1 is SNHLY and CDR2 is FYNNEI. V shed 4 bases and J 4 bases; nucleotides not matched to a gene: 17.

Written as DNA, the CDR3 is TGCGCCAGCAGCCTTAACCCAACAGGGAGCTATGGCTACACCTTC. It is translated as CASSLNPTGSYGYTF. The genes are TRBV4-1 and TRBJ1-2; D is perhaps TRBD1 (6 bases). Trimming removed 4 bases at V and 4 bases at J, with 16 bases between. The CDR3 runs to 15 residues. Per the germline V gene, CDR1 is MGHRA and CDR2 is YSYEKL.

This clonotype was counted between two and nine times. At one of its ends the junction is not consistent with the germline gene, which may arise from a read error. This rearrangement joins TRBV28 to TRBJ2-5; the D gene is possibly TRBD2 (6 bases). This CDR3 is 13 amino acids long. CDR1 and CDR2 (germline): MDHEN, SYDVKM. DNA of the CDR3: TGTGTCAGCAGCCGGGGACTCCAAGAGGCCCAGTACTTC. Translating it yields CVSSRGLQEAQYF.

Comment on this clonotype: A much larger clone lies a single base off, so this may be a read error. The gene calls are TRBV4-1 and TRBJ2-6, with unresolved D. Trimming cost V 5 bases and J 4 bases, with 24 bases left between them. The CDR3 sequence is 19 residues long. CDR1 is MGHRA and CDR2 is YSYEKL in the germline V gene. CDR3: CASSEGRRALSAGANVLTF. The CDR3 coding sequence is TGCGCCAGCAGCGAAGGACGGAGAGCCCTTTCCGCCGGGGCCAACGTCCTGACTTTC.